Sequencing of this TCR beta chain was carried out in a study of beta chain features in type 1 diabetes. Study-wide context: Sorted cell examination encompassed over 90,000,000 cells across all samples.

There was one heparinised blood draw per donor, averaging roughly 110 mL. Expressed TCRB transcripts were sequenced, since all the RNA that had been isolated was reverse transcribed. Some clones are missing from TCRdb's copy, which holds only in-frame ones; the method was immunoSEQ multiplex PCR. The data show around 290,000 clones, with about 8% seen just once and more than 1% held by the top ten. Regarding this clone: Its target is not known.

This CDR3 spans 14 amino acids. Trimming pared 1 base from V and 8 bases from J, leaving 14 bases between. The germline V gene encodes CDR1 SGHTA and CDR2 FQGNSA. Study outcomes and limitations: A potential influence of HLA type upon TCRB rearrangement remained unresolved herein.

The clonotype was recovered from a woman in her late teens or twenties in good health. The chain couples TRBV7-2 to TRBJ1-2, with D perhaps TRBD1 (5 bases). Sequences were obtained from central memory CD4+ T cells from blood. The CDR3 spells CASSLDQGSRGYTF. CDR3 DNA sequence: TGTGCCAGCAGCTTAGACCAGGGCAGTCGAGGCTACACCTTC.